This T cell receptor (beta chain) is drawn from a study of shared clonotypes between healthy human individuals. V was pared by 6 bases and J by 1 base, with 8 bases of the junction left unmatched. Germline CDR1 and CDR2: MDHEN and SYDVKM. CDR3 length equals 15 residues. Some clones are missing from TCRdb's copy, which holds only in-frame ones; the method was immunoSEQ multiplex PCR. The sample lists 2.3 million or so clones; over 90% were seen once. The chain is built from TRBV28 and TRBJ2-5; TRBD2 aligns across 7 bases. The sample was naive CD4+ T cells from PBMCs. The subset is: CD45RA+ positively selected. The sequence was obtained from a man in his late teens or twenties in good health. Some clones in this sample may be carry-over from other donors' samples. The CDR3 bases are TGTGCCAGCAGGGTAGCGGGCGTGCTCCAAGAGACCCAGTACTTC. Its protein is CASRVAGVLQETQYF.